The 10 T cell receptor beta chains below come from one sample, sequenced in a study of identical twins. From the 5' RACE reads, TCRdb called clonotypes with MiXCR, one entry per CDR3 protein. Here the sample spans about 810,000 distinct CDR3 sequences, roughly 12% being singletons. The sample was also linked to a second study, of yellow fever vaccine responses in identical twins.

Sequenced input: PBMCs. The receptors were gathered from a woman in her late teens or twenties in good health.

The genes are TRBV9 and TRBJ2-5; D is possibly TRBD1 (7 bases). V was shortened by 5 bases and J by 0 bases, with 23 bases between the two germline ends. This CDR3 contains 18 residues. CDR1 is SGDLS, CDR2 YYNGEE, per germline. CDR3 sequence (DNA): TGTGCCAGCAGTCATACTCCCACAGGGGAGGAGTACCAAGAGACCCAGTACTTC. It encodes CASSHTPTGEEYQETQYF.

The sample holds a few counts of this clonotype. Relative to the germline gene, one junction end is altered; a read error may explain this. The V call is TRBV4-1, the J call TRBJ1-1; 7 nucleotides match TRBD1. CDR3 length: 17 residues. The germline gives CDR1 MGHRA, CDR2 YSYEKL. CDR3: CASSQGVGGTVNTVAFF. CDR3 nucleotide sequence: TGCGCCAGCAGCCAAGGTGTAGGTGGGACAGTGAACACTGTAGCTTTCTTT.

The sample holds a few counts of this clonotype. V usage is TRBV11-3 and J usage is TRBJ2-1; 11 bases match TRBD2. The CDR3 spans 16 residues. Trimming at V came to 1 base and at J to 4 bases, leaving 3 bases not matched to a gene. Germline assignment: CDR1 SGHNT and CDR2 YENEEA. In nucleotides, the CDR3 is TGTGCCAGCAGCTTAGCGACTAGCGGGACGTACAATGAGCAGTTCTTC. Protein: CASSLATSGTYNEQFF.

This clonotype came up a few times. The V gene is TRBV29-1, the J gene TRBJ2-3, with no clear D. CDR1 is SQVTM, CDR2 ANQGSEA, per germline. The CDR3 spans 17 residues. V was shortened by 0 bases and J by 3 bases, with 19 bases between the two germline ends. The CDR3 DNA sequence: TGCAGCGTTGAAGATCAACCGAGTGGCCTCCTTACAGATACGCAGTATTTT. The encoded protein is CSVEDQPSGLLTDTQYF.

The gene calls are TRBV11-3 and TRBJ2-5; the match to TRBD1 covers 8 bases. J gave up 2 bases and V 2 bases, and 4 bases lay outside the gene matches. Looked up from germline, CDR1 is SGHNT and CDR2 is YENEEA. The CDR3 extends over 15 amino acids. In DNA, the CDR3 is TGTGCCAGCAGCTTACGGACAGGGAAACAAGAGACCCAGTACTTC. It is translated as CASSLRTGKQETQYF.

This clonotype has ten or more counts. This sequence joins TRBV12-3 or TRBV12-4 and TRBJ2-2; 11 bases line up with TRBD2. The CDR3 has 18 amino acids. J gave up 3 bases and V 5 bases, and 11 bases lay outside the gene matches. In nucleotides, the CDR3 is TGTGCCAGCAGTCCGATTAGCGGGAGGGCCCCGGACACCGGGGAGCTGTTTTTT. Translated, it gives CASSPISGRAPDTGELFF.

V gene TRBV2 combines with J gene TRBJ2-3, with a tentative D call TRBD2 (6 bases). The germline V and J ends were trimmed by 7 bases and 4 bases, with 12 bases remaining between them. Germline V CDR1 and CDR2: SNHLY, FYNNEI. The CDR3 totals 13 residues. The CDR3, as DNA: TGTGCCAGCATTGGAGGGGAAGCAGATACGCAGTATTTT. Translated: CASIGGEADTQYF.

The chain joins TRBV10-2 to TRBJ2-5, with D possibly being TRBD2 (5 bases). Per the germline V gene, CDR1 is WSHSY and CDR2 is SAAADI. The CDR3 has 15 amino acids. V was trimmed by 2 bases and J by 4 bases, leaving 14 bases between them. The CDR3 DNA reads as TGCGCCAGCAGTGAGGGGGTGGCGCGGGCAGAGACCCAGTACTTC. Its protein is CASSEGVARAETQYF.

This clonotype was seen at least ten times. The chain recombines TRBV7-8 with TRBJ2-3; D is undetermined. V was cut by 1 base and J by 3 bases, with 8 bases left in between. The CDR3 has 14 residues. The germline V gene has CDR1 SGHVS and CDR2 FQNEAQ. The CDR3 region has the DNA TGTGCCAGCAGCTTAGTGGTCTTGACAGATACGCAGTATTTT. Translating it yields CASSLVVLTDTQYF.

The chain recombines TRBV12-3 or TRBV12-4 with TRBJ2-1; TRBD2 matches at 8 bases. The CDR3 totals 18 residues. Trimming took 1 base from V and 7 from J; bases not matched to a gene: 15. The CDR3: CASSLGLAGRSGRNEQFF. The DNA for the CDR3 is TGTGCCAGCAGTTTAGGTCTAGCGGGCCGGTCGGGCCGAAATGAGCAGTTCTTC.